This T cell receptor beta chain was profiled in a study of blood T cell repertoires in COVID-19. As for the study in general: Samples representing acute and convalescent COVID-19 were sourced from the United States, Italy and Spain.

Generated by immunoSEQ multiplex PCR, the TCRdb table keeps only in-frame clones and is missing some. The sample shows around 170,000 clones, about 81% of them seen only once. To note about this clone: A junction boundary mismatches the germline segment, possibly from a read error.

The V gene's germline CDR1 is SSHAT and CDR2 FNYEAQ (reference sequence). The CDR3 length is 13 residues. V usage is TRBV7-7 and J usage is TRBJ1-1; a possible D gene is TRBD1 (5 bases). The sequenced material came from peripheral blood. The sequence derives from a man aged 25-40 years with active or convalescent COVID-19. The CDR3 loop is CASSLQENTEAFF. The CDR3 region has the DNA TGTGCTAGCAGCTTACAGGAGAACACTGAAGCTTTCTTT.